These 32 T cell receptor beta chains originate from one sample sequenced in a study of T-cell reconstitution after alpha-beta-depleted transplantation in children. Library preparation (for TCRbeta) was performed with unique molecular identifiers. MiXCR, applied by TCRdb to the PCR reads, yields one record per CDR3 protein. This sample has some 600,000 distinct CDR3 sequences; roughly 13% occur once, and the top ten carry 2.2%. The source was PBMCs, mostly from graft donor cells, collected 360 days after TCRalphabeta/CD19-depleted stem cell transplant. The receptors here all came from a male patient under 18 who had a stem cell transplant for acute myeloid leukemia, so the T cells may come from the graft donor.

This clonotype occurred many times. The rearrangement joins TRBV12-3 or TRBV12-4 to TRBJ2-5; 12 bases match TRBD2. This CDR3 comprises 14 residues. J gave up 5 bases and V 3 bases, and 1 base lay outside the gene matches. As DNA, the CDR3 is TGTGCCAGCAGTTTCACTAGCGGGAGGGAGACCCAGTACTTC. Amino acids: CASSFTSGRETQYF.

The gene calls are TRBV12-3 or TRBV12-4 and TRBJ1-3, with a tentative D call TRBD1 (6 bases). The CDR3 runs 14 residues. V gave up 3 bases and J gave up 1 base, with 7 bases separating them. Here the CDR3 reads CASSFDRSGNTIYF. In DNA, the CDR3 is TGTGCCAGCAGTTTTGACAGGTCTGGAAACACCATATATTTT.

This chain links TRBV12-3 or TRBV12-4 with TRBJ2-7; the D gene is possibly TRBD2 (5 bases). CDR3 length equals 14 residues. V was clipped by 5 bases and J by 9 bases, with 20 bases between them. Here the CDR3 DNA reads TGTGCCAGCAGTAGGGCGGGTCTGAGCCTGTGGCAGTACTTC. This codes for CASSRAGLSLWQYF.

V usage is TRBV18 and J usage is TRBJ2-5; TRBD1 matches 7 bases. CDR1 and CDR2 (germline): KGHSH, LQKENI. The length of the CDR3 is 12 residues. V gave up 6 bases and J gave up 4 bases; unmatched junction bases: 2. CDR3 sequence reads: CASSAGGETQYF. CDR3 coding DNA: TGTGCCAGCTCTGCAGGGGGAGAGACCCAGTACTTC.

The chain links TRBV12-3 or TRBV12-4 to TRBJ2-2; 10 bases agree with TRBD2. V lost 5 bases, J lost 4 bases, and 4 bases stayed unmatched. CDR3 length: 15 amino acids. The CDR3 nucleotides read TGTGCCAGCAGTAAAAGCGGGAGGGCCACCGGGGAGCTGTTTTTT. Residues: CASSKSGRATGELFF.

The V and J genes are TRBV29-1 and TRBJ2-7; D gene unclear. This CDR3 region has 10 residues. With 4 bases removed from V and 6 bases from J, the gap between germline ends came to 7 bases. Germline loops: CDR1 SQVTM, CDR2 ANQGSEA. CDR3 protein: CSVGPCEQYF. CDR3 in DNA: TGCAGCGTTGGGCCCTGCGAGCAGTACTTC.

This clonotype was counted only a few times. The chain uses TRBV9 and TRBJ1-1; D is unresolved. The CDR3 is made up of 15 amino acids. Germline loops: CDR1 SGDLS, CDR2 YYNGEE. Deletions cut 4 bases from V and 0 bases from J, with 13 bases between. CDR3 nucleotides: TGTGCCAGCAGCCCCGGAGGTGCCCTGAACACTGAAGCTTTCTTT. It is translated as CASSPGGALNTEAFF.

CDR3: CASSEQVAGGGEQYF. CDR3 DNA: TGTGCCAGCAGTGAACAGGTAGCGGGAGGCGGAGAGCAGTACTTC. The chain recombines TRBV2 with TRBJ2-7, with 10 bases identical to TRBD2. Trimming took 2 bases from V and 7 from J; bases not matched to a gene: 8. Germline V CDR1 and CDR2: SNHLY, FYNNEI. The CDR3 sequence is 15 residues long.

This clonotype has only a few counts. In nucleotides, the CDR3 is TGCAGTGCTAGAGCGATGACGGGGAATCTCTGGGATGAGCAGTTCTTC. Protein product: CSARAMTGNLWDEQFF. The chain combines TRBV20-1 with TRBJ2-1, with D perhaps matching TRBD2 (5 bases). Germline V gene sequence: CDR1 DFQATT, CDR2 SNEGSKA (reference sequence). The CDR3 totals 16 residues. V was pared by 1 base and J by 8 bases, with 21 bases between.

The sample holds a few counts of this clonotype. The rearrangement uses TRBV7-3 and TRBJ2-1, with 11 bases aligning to TRBD2. From germline, CDR1 is SGHTA and CDR2 FQGTGA. The V and J ends lost 5 bases and 8 bases, in that order; junction bases with no gene match: 11. CDR3 length equals 16 residues. The CDR3 region has the DNA TGTGCCAGCAGCGCGGACTCTAGCGGGAGGCCCGATGAGCAGTTCTTC. Encoded protein: CASSADSSGRPDEQFF.

This rearrangement joins TRBV20-1 to TRBJ1-1; 7 bases are shared with TRBD1. CDR3 size: 14 residues. Trimming cost V 5 bases and J 1 base; bases outside gene matches: 7. Germline V gene sequence: CDR1 DFQATT, CDR2 SNEGSKA (reference sequence). The CDR3 nucleotides are TGCAGTGCTTGGGGGACAGACAAGAACACTGAAGCTTTCTTT. Its protein is CSAWGTDKNTEAFF.

Many counts were recorded for this clonotype. CDR3 DNA sequence: TGTGCCAGCTCACCAGAAGGAGAGCAGTACTTC. Protein sequence: CASSPEGEQYF. The V call is TRBV18, the J call TRBJ2-7; D not resolved. The V gene lost 2 bases and the J gene lost 7 bases, with 6 bases spanning the gap. The CDR3 runs to 11 residues. Germline CDR1 is KGHSH and CDR2 is LQKENI. Full variable domain (remainder filled in from reference TRBV18 and TRBJ2-7): NAGVMQNPRHLVRRRGQEARLRCSPMKGHSHVYWYRQLPEEGLKFMVYLQKENIIDESGMPKERFSAEFPKEGPSILRIQQVVRGDSAAYFCASSPEGEQYFGPGTRLTVT.

This clonotype was observed at least ten times. This sequence joins TRBV7-2 and TRBJ2-5; D gene uncertain. The CDR3 contains 14 residues. Trimming shortened V by 5 bases and J by 0 bases, and 10 bases separated the two germline ends. Germline assignment: CDR1 SGHTA and CDR2 FQGNSA. Here the CDR3 reads CASSGRRNQETQYF. The CDR3 coding sequence is TGTGCCAGCAGCGGGCGCCGGAACCAAGAGACCCAGTACTTC.

This rearrangement joins TRBV6-1 to TRBJ2-3; D possibly uses TRBD1 or TRBD2 (5 bases each). Germline assignment: CDR1 MNHNS and CDR2 SASEGT. The CDR3 is 14 amino acids. The ends were cut back, 6 bases at V and 2 bases at J, with 12 bases in the middle. The CDR3 nucleotides are TGTGCCAGCAGACGGGGCGGACTCACAGATACGCAGTATTTT. Translation gives CASRRGGLTDTQYF.

This clonotype was recorded once. Its ends do not fully match the called genes, so a read error is possible. The chain has TRBV24-1 and TRBJ2-5; D might be TRBD1 (5 bases). Germline lookup yields CDR1 KGHDR and CDR2 SFDVKD. This CDR3 has 13 amino acids. The CDR3 DNA sequence: TGTGCCATCAGTGATTTGTCAGGGGAGACCCAGTACTTC. It translates to CAISDLSGETQYF.

This clonotype was picked up a small number of times. The J gene is TRBJ2-3, the V gene TRBV20-1; D is perhaps TRBD2 (6 bases). The V gene's germline CDR1 is DFQATT and CDR2 SNEGSKA (reference sequence). CDR3 size: 16 residues. V was cut by 0 bases and J by 3 bases, with 16 bases left in between. The CDR3 bases are TGCAGTGCTAGAGATCGGAGGGCCCCTTGGACAGATACGCAGTATTTT. Translated, it gives CSARDRRAPWTDTQYF.

This clonotype was seen ten or more times. The gene calls are TRBV9 and TRBJ2-5; 8 nucleotides line up with TRBD1. Trimming at V came to 4 bases and at J to 5 bases, leaving 7 bases not matched to a gene. The germline V gene has CDR1 SGDLS and CDR2 YYNGEE. CDR3 length equals 14 residues. CDR3: CASSPGTGRETQYF. The DNA for the CDR3 is TGTGCCAGCAGCCCCGGGACAGGTCGGGAGACCCAGTACTTC.

There are a few counts of this clonotype. Here the CDR3 DNA reads TGTGCCAGCAGATACAGGGGTGTATCAATCTACGAGCAGTACTTC. As protein: CASRYRGVSIYEQYF. This chain uses TRBV5-6 with TRBJ2-7; TRBD1 matches 7 bases. CDR1 and CDR2 from the germline V gene are SGHDT and YYEEEE. V shed 5 bases, J shed 3 bases, and the junction held 11 bases outside the gene matches. CDR3 length equals 15 residues. Combining the CDR3 with reference TRBV5-6 and TRBJ2-7 gives the whole variable domain DAGVTQSPTHLIKTRGQQVTLRCSPKSGHDTVSWYQQALGQGPQFIFQYYEEEERQRGNFPDRFSGHQFPNYSSELNVNALLLGDSALYLCASRYRGVSIYEQYFGPGTRLTVT.

This clonotype turned up a few times. This rearrangement joins TRBV14 to TRBJ2-4; D call uncertain. V was clipped by 4 bases and J by 6 bases, with 7 bases between them. CDR1 and CDR2 (germline): SGHDN, FVKESK. The CDR3 sequence is 12 residues long. CDR3 in DNA: TGTGCCAGCAGCCGGCAGACAAACATTCAGTACTTC. As protein: CASSRQTNIQYF.

This clonotype was observed many times. The chain combines TRBV5-6 with TRBJ2-7; possibly TRBD2 for D (10 bases). This CDR3 is 17 amino acids long. V was clipped by 4 bases and J by 6 bases, with 26 bases between them. Germline CDR1 SGHDT, CDR2 YYEEEE. The CDR3 spells CASSPPGTGTSEREQYF. DNA for the CDR3: TGTGCCAGCAGCCCCCCCGGGACAGGGACTAGCGAACGCGAGCAGTACTTC.

V gene TRBV5-1 combines with J gene TRBJ2-1, with 14 bases lining up with TRBD2. Per germline, CDR1 SGHRS and CDR2 YFSETQ. The CDR3 is 17 residues long. J gave up 9 bases and V 0 bases, and 8 bases lay outside the gene matches. The CDR3 here is CASSLAVGTSGRGEQFF. For the CDR3, the DNA is TGCGCCAGCAGCTTGGCCGTCGGGACTAGCGGGAGAGGTGAGCAGTTCTTC.

A few counts support this clonotype. The chain carries TRBV4-2 and TRBJ2-1; no definite D call. Trimming removed 0 bases from V and 2 bases from J, with 14 bases in between. Germline CDR1 LGHNA, CDR2 YNFKEQ. CDR3 length: 17 amino acids. This chain's CDR3 is CASSQDLDLDAYNEQFF. CDR3 DNA: TGTGCCAGCAGCCAAGATTTGGATTTAGACGCCTACAATGAGCAGTTCTTC.

This clonotype was observed a few times. The chain carries TRBV29-1 and TRBJ1-1, with D possibly being TRBD1 (5 bases). V lost 7 bases and J 0 bases, leaving 12 bases between the germline ends. In germline, CDR1 is SQVTM, CDR2 ANQGSEA. There are 13 residues in the CDR3. As DNA, the CDR3 is TGCAGCGGCCGGGGCCCCATGAACACTGAAGCTTTCTTT. It specifies CSGRGPMNTEAFF.

The chain has TRBV15 and TRBJ2-1; either TRBD1 or TRBD2 may fit D (6 bases each). This CDR3 comprises 17 residues. V shed 3 bases and J shed 0 bases, with 15 bases lying between them. Germline V lookup: CDR1 LNHNV, CDR2 YYDKDF (reference sequence). The CDR3 reads CATSRGGPEGSYNEQFF. CDR3 nucleotides: TGTGCCACCAGCAGGGGGGGCCCGGAAGGCTCCTACAATGAGCAGTTCTTC.

This chain links TRBV6-1 with TRBJ2-1; TRBD2 matches at 7 bases. Germline values: CDR1 MNHNS, CDR2 SASEGT. This CDR3 comprises 16 residues. With V trimmed by 8 bases and J by 4 bases, 14 bases remained unmatched. The chain's CDR3 is CASRRGGEGIYNEQFF. DNA of the CDR3: TGTGCCAGCCGACGTGGGGGGGAAGGGATATACAATGAGCAGTTCTTC.

In regard to this clonotype: A read error is likely, as this CDR3 ends without the conserved phenylalanine or tryptophan. No DNA is shown, since the ends of the CDR3 on it are uncertain; the CDR3 is the one TCRdb lists. The rearrangement links TRBV21-1 to TRBJ2-7; the table's D call TRBD1 went unverified against the DNA. TRBV21-1 is a recognized pseudogene. 11 amino acids form the CDR3, both terminal residues included. CDR3 sequence: CASSNPEERPL.

This clonotype was observed many times. This chain uses TRBV20-1 with TRBJ2-1; a weak D match, TRBD2 (5 bases). This CDR3 is built from 14 residues. V lost 8 bases, J lost 2 bases, and 16 bases lay in between. Per germline, CDR1 DFQATT and CDR2 SNEGSKA (reference sequence). The CDR3 sequence is CSTADLAPYNEQFF. DNA for the CDR3: TGCAGTACGGCCGACCTAGCCCCCTACAATGAGCAGTTCTTC.

This clonotype appeared a few times. V and J are TRBV20-1 and TRBJ2-7; D might be TRBD2 (6 bases). The V end was cut by 3 bases, the J end by 6 bases, with 9 bases between. The CDR3 totals 11 residues. Germline CDR1 and CDR2: DFQATT and SNEGSKA (reference sequence). The CDR3 DNA reads as TGCAGTGCTAGCGGGAGATCCGAGCAGTACTTC. Its protein is CSASGRSEQYF.

The chain employs TRBV20-1 and TRBJ1-2, with D possibly being TRBD1 (5 bases). CDR3 length: 13 residues. V was cut by 3 bases and J by 3 bases, with 11 bases left in between. Germline V gives CDR1 DFQATT, CDR2 SNEGSKA (reference sequence). CDR3 protein: CSARRGGDYGYTF. Written as DNA, the CDR3 is TGCAGTGCTAGGAGGGGCGGGGACTATGGCTACACCTTC.

In this sample, this clonotype turned up many times. This chain joins TRBV5-1 and TRBJ2-7, with unresolved D. CDR1 and CDR2 (germline): SGHRS, YFSETQ. The CDR3 contains 13 residues. V lost 0 bases, J lost 4 bases, and 8 bases lay in between. The CDR3 region has the DNA TGCGCCAGCAGCTTGGGACAAGTTTACGAGCAGTACTTC. It is translated as CASSLGQVYEQYF.

CDR3 protein: CASSPRPGLAGGETQYF. In nucleotides, the CDR3 is TGTGCCAGCAGCCCTCGGCCGGGACTAGCGGGAGGAGAGACCCAGTACTTC. The chain carries TRBV9 and TRBJ2-5, with 15 bases lining up with TRBD2. The CDR3 runs to 17 residues. With V trimmed by 4 bases and J by 4 bases, 8 bases remained unmatched. Germline lookup yields CDR1 SGDLS and CDR2 YYNGEE. Full variable domain (rest looked up from reference TRBV9 and TRBJ2-5): DSGVTQTPKHLITATGQRVTLRCSPRSGDLSVYWYQQSLDQGLQFLIQYYNGEERAKGNILERFSAQQFPDLHSELNLSSLELGDSALYFCASSPRPGLAGGETQYFGPGTRLLVL.

This chain uses TRBV27 with TRBJ1-5; D is unclear. The germline CDR1 and CDR2 sequences are MNHEY and SMNVEV (reference sequence). The CDR3 sequence is 15 residues long. Trimming removed 2 bases at V and 0 bases at J, with 8 bases between. CDR3: CASSLAGFSNQPQHF. The CDR3 nucleotides read TGTGCCAGCAGTTTAGCGGGCTTTAGCAATCAGCCCCAGCATTTT.